This TCR beta chain emerged from a study of blood T cell repertoires in COVID-19. Study summary: The United States, Italy and Spain were the sources of the acute and convalescent COVID-19 samples. The cDNA or gDNA used as material had been derived from T cells, B-cell-depleted T cells, or PBMCs.

This clone was counted a single time. Original methodology: From reference gene primer amplification, estimates of nucleated cell counts were derived. Here immunoSEQ multiplex PCR was the method, and the copy in TCRdb shows in-frame clones only, minus some. V and J calls and clone size come straight from that table; D and trimming were deduced from the DNA. Here the sample spans 200,000 to 250,000 clones, around four fifths being singletons. The V end was cut by 5 bases, the J end by 3 bases, with 10 bases between. Germline CDR1 reads SGHAT; CDR2 reads FQDESV (reference sequence). The CDR3 is made up of 13 amino acids.

The chain couples TRBV11-1 to TRBJ2-5; D call uncertain. This clonotype was sampled from a woman of 80 years or more with active or convalescent COVID-19. Sequenced: peripheral blood. CDR3 loop: CASSLRREETQYF. DNA of the CDR3: TGTGCCAGCAGCCTTCGAAGAGAAGAGACCCAGTACTTC.